Following are 19 T cell receptor beta chains from one sample sequenced in a study of T cells in localized non-small cell lung cancer. Generated by immunoSEQ multiplex PCR, the TCRdb table keeps only in-frame clones and is missing some. Among tens of thousands of clones listed, 75% to 85% were seen once. The specimen comprised PBMCs, sampled before any cancer treatment. These TCRs come from a man between 40 and 70 years old with stage II lung adenocarcinoma.

CDR3 protein: CASSFGTPGTEAFF. In DNA form, the CDR3 reads TGTGCCAGCAGTTTCGGGACACCTGGCACTGAAGCTTTCTTT. V usage is TRBV28 and J usage is TRBJ1-1; D is possibly TRBD1 (6 bases). The CDR3 extends over 14 amino acids. The V end was cut by 3 bases, the J end by 4 bases, with 12 bases between. The V gene's germline CDR1 is MDHEN and CDR2 SYDVKM.

The chain is built from TRBV2 and TRBJ1-2, with D hard to call. Deletions cut 1 base from V and 4 bases from J, with 7 bases between. Germline V gene data show CDR1 as SNHLY and CDR2 as FYNNEI. This CDR3 has 13 residues. CDR3 in amino acids: CASSEELTYGYTF. The DNA of the CDR3 is TGTGCCAGCAGTGAAGAGTTGACCTATGGCTACACCTTC. Filled out from reference TRBV2 and TRBJ1-2, the complete variable domain reads EPEVTQTPSHQVTQMGQEVILRCVPISNHLYFYWYRQILGQKVEFLVSFYNNEISEKSEIFDDQFSVERPDGSNFTLKIRSTKLEDSAMYFCASSEELTYGYTFGSGTRLTVV.

This sequence joins TRBV9 and TRBJ2-3, with 8 positions matching TRBD2. Germline CDR1 and CDR2: SGDLS and YYNGEE. The CDR3 loop spans 16 amino acids. The junction had 4 bases not matched to a gene; V was cut back by 0 bases and J by 1 base. The CDR3 sequence: CASSVGPGGGTDTQYF. For the CDR3, the DNA is TGTGCCAGCAGCGTAGGACCCGGGGGGGGCACAGATACGCAGTATTTT.

V gene TRBV28 combines with J gene TRBJ2-3; 9 bases line up with TRBD2. Trimming at V came to 5 bases and at J to 2 bases, leaving 5 bases not matched to a gene. CDR3 length: 15 amino acids. Germline V gene sequence: CDR1 MDHEN, CDR2 SYDVKM. Written as DNA, the CDR3 is TGTGCCAGCAGTGGTAGCGGGAGTTTCACAGATACGCAGTATTTT. It is translated as CASSGSGSFTDTQYF. Full variable domain (outside the CDR3, taken from reference TRBV28 and TRBJ2-3): DVKVTQSSRYLVKRTGEKVFLECVQDMDHENMFWYRQDPGLGLRLIYFSYDVKMKEKGDIPEGYSVSREKKERFSLILESASTNQTSMYLCASSGSGSFTDTQYFGPGTRLTVL.

The chain carries TRBV19 and TRBJ2-7; possible D gene TRBD1, 8 bases. In germline, CDR1 is LNHDA, CDR2 SQIVND (reference sequence). V was shortened by 5 bases and J by 4 bases, with 15 bases between the two germline ends. CDR3 length equals 14 residues. This CDR3 is CASSATGGAYEQYF. CDR3 coding DNA: TGTGCCAGTAGTGCAACAGGGGGGGCTTACGAGCAGTACTTC. The variable domain in full, completed from reference TRBV19 and TRBJ2-7, reads DGGITQSPKYLFRKEGQNVTLSCEQNLNHDAMYWYRQDPGQGLRLIYYSQIVNDFQKGDIAEGYSVSREKKESFPLTVTSAQKNPTAFYLCASSATGGAYEQYFGPGTRLTVT.

The chain uses TRBV7-6 and TRBJ2-1, with 9 bases identical to TRBD2. Germline-derived CDR1 and CDR2 are SGHVS and FNYEAQ. CDR3 size: 17 residues. V lost 4 bases, J lost 12 bases, and 19 bases stayed unmatched. The CDR3, as DNA: TGTGCCAGCAGCTACCCTCCCGGGACTAGCAGCTCCAGAGGGCAGTTCTTC. Translated, it gives CASSYPPGTSSSRGQFF.

This CDR3 reads CSVGTVKEAEAFF. The CDR3 bases are TGCAGCGTTGGGACAGTCAAGGAAGCTGAAGCTTTCTTT. The V gene is TRBV29-1, the J gene TRBJ1-1; tentative D call: TRBD1 (6 bases). Trimming cost V 4 bases and J 6 bases, with 15 bases left between them. This CDR3 comprises 13 residues. Looked up from germline, CDR1 is SQVTM and CDR2 is ANQGSEA. The variable domain in full, with the rest retrieved from reference TRBV29-1 and TRBJ1-1, is SAVISQKPSRDICQRGTSLTIQCQVDSQVTMMFWYRQQPGQSLTLIATANQGSEATYESGFVIDKFPISRPNLTFSTLTVSNMSPEDSSIYLCSVGTVKEAEAFFGQGTRLTVV.

V usage is TRBV10-3 and J usage is TRBJ2-5; 7 positions match TRBD1. This CDR3 region has 14 residues. Unmatched junction bases numbered 6, after V lost 4 bases and J lost 4 bases. CDR1 is ENHRY, CDR2 SYGVKD, per germline. CDR3: CAISGTGARETQYF. The DNA of the CDR3 is TGTGCCATCAGTGGAACAGGGGCGCGAGAGACCCAGTACTTC.

J is TRBJ2-1 and V is TRBV7-9, with 12 positions matching TRBD2. J gave up 7 bases and V 5 bases, and 12 bases lay outside the gene matches. The CDR3 length is 17 residues. Germline-derived CDR1 and CDR2 are SEHNR and FQNEAQ (reference sequence). The CDR3 DNA is TGTGCCAGCAGCGCCAAGGCTAGCGGGAGGGAGAGTAATGAGCAGTTCTTC. Residues: CASSAKASGRESNEQFF.

This rearrangement joins TRBV19 to TRBJ1-4; 7 bases match TRBD1. The germline V gene encodes CDR1 LNHDA and CDR2 SQIVND (reference sequence). V trimming: 9 bases; J trimming: 5 bases; junction bases outside the gene matches: 9. The CDR3 is made up of 14 amino acids. CDR3 residues: CASMWTGRNEKLFF. The CDR3, as DNA: TGTGCCAGCATGTGGACAGGCCGAAATGAAAAACTGTTTTTT.

The gene calls are TRBV7-2 and TRBJ1-5; D gene ambiguous. Trimming took 5 bases from V and 7 from J, leaving 15 bases between them. Germline CDR1 SGHTA, CDR2 FQGNSA. The CDR3 loop spans 14 amino acids. CDR3 in amino acids: CASSPVGREQPQHF. The CDR3 bases are TGTGCCAGCAGCCCAGTAGGACGGGAGCAGCCCCAGCATTTT.

This sequence joins TRBV7-2 and TRBJ2-7; no reliable D call. The CDR3 covers 14 residues. Germline V lookup: CDR1 SGHTA, CDR2 FQGNSA. V was clipped by 5 bases and J by 6 bases, with 17 bases between them. DNA of the CDR3: TGTGCCAGCAGCACCTCGGGTCTCACCAGCGAGCAGTACTTC. Translation gives CASSTSGLTSEQYF.

The chain carries TRBV15 and TRBJ1-4; no clear D. The CDR3 has 15 amino acids. V was shortened by 6 bases and J by 0 bases, with 11 bases between the two germline ends. In germline, CDR1 is LNHNV, CDR2 YYDKDF (reference sequence). The CDR3 coding sequence is TGTGCCACCAGTTACGAGGATGCAACTAATGAAAAACTGTTTTTT. Translating it yields CATSYEDATNEKLFF.

The V and J genes are TRBV18 and TRBJ2-5, with 7 bases identical to TRBD1. The CDR3 is 15 residues long. Germline CDR1 KGHSH, CDR2 LQKENI. The trim removed 5 bases at V and 4 bases at J, leaving 10 bases unmatched. Here the CDR3 DNA reads TGTGCCAGCTCAACGGAATCAGGGGGACGAGAGACCCAGTACTTC. This codes for CASSTESGGRETQYF.

This chain uses TRBV11-2 with TRBJ2-5; D remains unclear. The V and J ends lost 2 bases and 5 bases respectively, with 6 bases between them. The CDR3 contains 12 residues. Germline V lookup: CDR1 SGHAT, CDR2 FQNNGV. The CDR3 loop is CASSLLGETQYF. The CDR3 nucleotides read TGTGCCAGCAGCTTACTTGGTGAGACCCAGTACTTC.

The chain couples TRBV7-2 to TRBJ2-3, with a weak D call TRBD2 (5 bases). From germline, CDR1 is SGHTA and CDR2 FQGNSA. CDR3 length: 15 amino acids. Trimming stripped 2 bases from V and 2 bases from J, with 11 bases between. The CDR3 loop is CASSLTRAYTDTQYF. The CDR3, as DNA: TGTGCCAGCAGCTTAACGCGGGCTTACACAGATACGCAGTATTTT.

The J gene is TRBJ1-5, the V gene TRBV10-2; tentative D call: TRBD1 (5 bases). CDR1 and CDR2 from the germline V gene are WSHSY and SAAADI. This CDR3 spans 15 amino acids. V lost 8 bases and J lost 1, with 15 bases in between. The CDR3 nucleotides read TGCGCCAGCCGGGGGATTCGGGGGAGCAATCAGCCCCAGCATTTT. Its protein is CASRGIRGSNQPQHF.

This rearrangement joins TRBV28 to TRBJ2-7; 11 nucleotides align to TRBD1. Germline values: CDR1 MDHEN, CDR2 SYDVKM. V lost 6 bases to trimming and J lost 2 bases; unmatched junction nucleotides: 6. The CDR3 is made up of 15 amino acids. CDR3: CASSPGTGGPYEQYF. CDR3 nucleotides: TGTGCCAGCAGCCCCGGGACAGGGGGACCCTACGAGCAGTACTTC.

This clone was found once. The chain employs TRBV10-3 and TRBJ1-1; D is uncertain. The germline V and J ends were trimmed by 2 bases and 8 bases, with 6 bases remaining between them. The CDR3 totals 11 residues. Looked up from germline, CDR1 is ENHRY and CDR2 is SYGVKD. CDR3 region: CAISEDYEAFF. The CDR3 DNA is TGTGCCATCAGTGAGGACTACGAAGCTTTCTTT.